The TCR beta chain under discussion was sequenced for a study of blood T cell repertoires in COVID-19. This clone was counted a few times. This CDR3 is 15 amino acids long. With V trimmed by 2 bases and J by 6 bases, 4 bases remained unmatched. CDR1 and CDR2 from the germline V gene are SGHVS and FQNEAQ. This table comes from immunoSEQ multiplex PCR, and its TCRdb copy is limited to in-frame clones, with some not included. The sample records around 200,000 clones, approximately 78% being singletons. The sample consisted of PBMCs or T cells enriched from blood (not recorded which). The origin of this receptor is a man in his forties or fifties who had recovered from COVID-19. This chain uses TRBV7-8 with TRBJ2-3, with TRBD2 identical over 11 bases. CDR3 bases: TGTGCCAGCAGCTTATTAGCGGGGGGGAGGGATACGCAGTATTTT. It yields the protein CASSLLAGGRDTQYF.